This TCR beta chain was found in a study of vaccination effects on CD4 cells after COVID-19. Study context: A couple of convalescent patients provided samples 16 days and one week prevaccination.

The assay was immunoSEQ multiplex PCR, and TCRdb's table has in-frame clones only and misses some. The table has some 22,000 clones, 65% to 85% seen once. Antigen-specific CD4+ T cells were expanded with viral peptide pools in the ViraFEST assay before sequencing. Culture proceeded for roughly ten days, and CD4+ T cells were then isolated. Between March and December 2020, the person had a SARS-CoV-2 infection that PCR confirmed. To note about this clone: The target antigen is unknown.

This sequence originates from a human donor who had a prior SARS-CoV-2 infection. The source was CD4+ T cells from PBMCs cultured with SARS-CoV-2 spike peptides, collected before COVID-19 vaccination.

The CDR3 spells CASRVGTDTQYF. CDR3 DNA: TGCGCCAGCAGGGTGGGCACAGATACGCAGTATTTT. The J gene is TRBJ2-3, the V gene TRBV5-1; D ambiguous. With 5 bases removed from V and 1 base from J, the gap between germline ends came to 5 bases. Germline CDR1 reads SGHRS; CDR2 reads YFSETQ. The CDR3 spans 12 residues.